Presented here are 18 T cell receptor beta chains from one specimen sequenced in a study of OX40 agonist ivuxolimab in advanced cancers. Produced via immunoSEQ multiplex PCR; TCRdb's table is partial and in-frame only. The repertoire holds about 30,000 clones, roughly 74% seen once, with about an eighth in the top ten. Sequenced material: CD4+ or CD8+ T cells sorted from blood, taken in a trial of the OX40 agonist ivuxolimab. The receptor set was obtained from an adult with an advanced solid tumor such as melanoma, head and neck, liver or kidney cancer.

The chain couples TRBV6-1 to TRBJ2-3, with D unclear. Per germline, CDR1 MNHNS and CDR2 SASEGT. The CDR3 has 13 residues. V dropped 1 base and J dropped 8 bases, with 10 bases sitting between them. The chain's CDR3 is CASSEGSKATQYF. In nucleotides, the CDR3 is TGTGCCAGCAGTGAAGGCAGCAAGGCTACGCAGTATTTT.

The count of this clone is one. The chain has TRBV27 and TRBJ1-5, with a weak D call TRBD1 (5 bases). In germline, CDR1 is MNHEY, CDR2 SMNVEV (reference sequence). Trimming took off 6 bases at V and 5 bases at J, with 26 bases between the two ends. The CDR3 runs to 18 residues. The CDR3 reads CASSPKQGGGYVDQPQHF. DNA of the CDR3: TGTGCCAGCAGCCCCAAGCAGGGCGGAGGGTATGTGGATCAGCCCCAGCATTTT.

The rearrangement uses TRBV6-6 and TRBJ1-2; a possible D gene is TRBD1 (5 bases). In germline, CDR1 is MNHNY, CDR2 SVGAGI (reference sequence). V lost 0 bases and J 4 bases, leaving 9 bases between the germline ends. This CDR3 has 14 residues. The CDR3 region has the DNA TGTGCCAGCAGTTACTCCAGGGCAACCTATGGCTACACCTTC. Translated: CASSYSRATYGYTF.

The rearrangement joins TRBV2 to TRBJ2-1, with TRBD2 identical over 12 bases. V was clipped by 2 bases and J by 4 bases; unmatched bases: 6. The CDR3 is made up of 17 amino acids. Germline V gene data show CDR1 as SNHLY and CDR2 as FYNNEI. CDR3 sequence: CASSEWASGGVYNEQFF. The CDR3 DNA sequence: TGTGCCAGCAGTGAATGGGCTAGCGGGGGGGTTTACAATGAGCAGTTCTTC.

This chain connects TRBV4-1 to TRBJ2-7, with TRBD2 identical over 8 bases. V was pared by 0 bases and J by 2 bases, with 9 bases of the junction left unmatched. The CDR3 consists of 17 residues. Germline-derived CDR1 and CDR2 are MGHRA and YSYEKL. CDR3 residues: CASSQEKAGVATYEQYF. In DNA form, the CDR3 reads TGCGCCAGCAGCCAAGAAAAAGCGGGGGTGGCCACCTACGAGCAGTACTTC.

The chain combines TRBV7-9 with TRBJ2-5; D remains unclear. Germline CDR1 reads SEHNR; CDR2 reads FQNEAQ (reference sequence). The CDR3 runs 14 residues. V was pared by 5 bases and J by 1 base, with 11 bases between. CDR3 loop: CASSLLSLQETQYF. The CDR3 DNA follows: TGTGCCAGCAGCCTACTGAGTCTCCAAGAGACCCAGTACTTC. The whole variable domain, filled in from reference TRBV7-9 and TRBJ2-5, reads DTGVSQNPRHKITKRGQNVTFRCDPISEHNRLYWYRQTLGQGPEFLTYFQNEAQLEKSRLLSDRFSAERPKGSFSTLEIQRTEQGDSAMYLCASSLLSLQETQYFGPGTRLLVL.

There are a few counts of this clone. The chain has TRBV6-1 and TRBJ1-5, with TRBD1 matching 10 bases. CDR1 is MNHNS, CDR2 SASEGT, per germline. The CDR3 extends over 17 amino acids. The J segment lost 11 bases and the V segment lost 1 base, leaving 14 bases of the junction unmatched. The CDR3 region has the DNA TGTGCCAGCAGTGAAGGGCCGGGACAGGGGTTCCTAGGGGCCCAGCATTTT. Translating gives CASSEGPGQGFLGAQHF.

This sequence joins TRBV19 and TRBJ2-5; TRBD1 aligns across 9 bases. The J call may be wrong; the DNA end is better matched by TRBJ2-7. Germline V CDR1 and CDR2: LNHDA, SQIVND (reference sequence). The CDR3 contains 15 residues. The CDR3 bases are TGTGCCAGTAGTAATCCGGGACAGGGATCCTACGAGCAGTACTTC. It specifies CASSNPGQGSYEQYF.

This chain uses TRBV2 with TRBJ1-1; weak D call: TRBD1 (5 bases). Trimming removed 6 bases at V and 0 bases at J, with 11 bases between. Per germline, CDR1 SNHLY and CDR2 FYNNEI. The CDR3 extends over 14 amino acids. CDR3 sequence: CASSAGHLNTEAFF. The CDR3 coding sequence is TGTGCCAGCAGCGCCGGACACCTGAACACTGAAGCTTTCTTT.

The rearrangement links TRBV5-1 to TRBJ2-3; 10 nucleotides align to TRBD1. Germline V gives CDR1 SGHRS, CDR2 YFSETQ. The V and J ends lost 4 bases and 3 bases, in that order; junction bases with no gene match: 5. This CDR3 is 15 amino acids long. DNA of the CDR3: TGCGCCAGCAGCCGGGACAGGGGAGTAACAGATACGCAGTATTTT. Protein sequence: CASSRDRGVTDTQYF.

The rearrangement joins TRBV18 to TRBJ2-7; D is possibly TRBD2 (5 bases). V was cut by 4 bases and J by 3 bases, with 7 bases left in between. The CDR3 covers 12 residues. Per the germline V gene, CDR1 is KGHSH and CDR2 is LQKENI. In DNA form, the CDR3 reads TGTGCCAGCTCACTGACTAACTACGAGCAGTACTTC. Encoded protein: CASSLTNYEQYF.

The chain employs TRBV9 and TRBJ2-7; 8 bases agree with TRBD1. The V and J ends lost 4 bases and 2 bases, in that order; junction bases with no gene match: 11. The CDR3 is made up of 16 amino acids. CDR1 is SGDLS and CDR2 is YYNGEE in the germline V gene. The CDR3 sequence is CASSLTPGQDPYEQYF. The CDR3 DNA is TGTGCCAGCAGCCTTACCCCGGGACAGGATCCCTACGAGCAGTACTTC.

This chain joins TRBV6-6 and TRBJ1-1, with D unclear. Trimming shortened V by 0 bases and J by 1 base, and 9 bases separated the two germline ends. The CDR3 is 15 residues long. Germline CDR1 reads MNHNY; CDR2 reads SVGAGI (reference sequence). The CDR3 sequence is CASSYSIQRNTEAFF. The CDR3 nucleotides read TGTGCCAGCAGTTACTCGATACAGAGGAACACTGAAGCTTTCTTT.

The V call is TRBV27, the J call TRBJ1-1; 10 nucleotides line up with TRBD1. The CDR3 runs to 13 residues. V shed 10 bases, J shed 8 bases, and the junction held 10 bases outside the gene matches. The germline gives CDR1 MNHEY, CDR2 SMNVEV (reference sequence). In DNA, the CDR3 is TGTGCCATCTTAGACAGGGGGCGTAGGGAAGCTTTCTTT. Encoded protein: CAILDRGRREAFF.

The rearrangement links TRBV4-1 to TRBJ2-1; TRBD2 might be the D (6 bases). The V gene's germline CDR1 is MGHRA and CDR2 YSYEKL. The V end lost 4 bases, the J end lost 7 bases, and 23 bases lay between the germline ends. The CDR3 extends over 17 amino acids. CDR3 DNA sequence: TGCGCCAGCAGCCCCCCCCTGCGACTAGGGGACCTAAATGAGCAGTTCTTC. Residues: CASSPPLRLGDLNEQFF.

This clone has only one observation. V and J are TRBV2 and TRBJ1-2; perhaps TRBD1 as D (6 bases). Germline CDR1 is SNHLY and CDR2 is FYNNEI. The V end lost 0 bases, the J end lost 4 bases, and 12 bases lay between the germline ends. The CDR3 runs 15 residues. The CDR3 is CASSEAWGGSYGYTF. The CDR3 nucleotides are TGTGCCAGCAGTGAAGCGTGGGGGGGCAGCTATGGCTACACCTTC.

The sample holds a few counts of this clone. V is TRBV10-3 and J is TRBJ2-1; 14 bases are a match to TRBD2. The CDR3 sequence is 17 residues long. Trimming took 4 bases from V and 8 from J; bases not matched to a gene: 10. The V gene's germline CDR1 is ENHRY and CDR2 SYGVKD. The CDR3 reads CAISVLWTSGGIDEQFF. In DNA, the CDR3 is TGTGCCATCAGTGTTCTGTGGACTAGCGGGGGGATTGATGAGCAGTTCTTC.

The chain uses TRBV6-1 and TRBJ2-5; a weak D match, TRBD1 (6 bases). Germline V gene lookup returns CDR1 MNHNS and CDR2 SASEGT. This CDR3 is 13 amino acids long. Trimming took 4 bases from V and 3 from J, leaving 9 bases between them. In nucleotides, the CDR3 is TGTGCCAGCAGTGTAGGACAGAAAGAGACCCAGTACTTC. Protein sequence: CASSVGQKETQYF.